This T cell receptor (beta chain) was obtained from a study of Graves' ophthalmopathy and Graves' hyperthyroidism. Physicians reached a diagnosis by relying on clinical symptoms, serum thyroxine, TRAb, thyroid ultrasound and orbital computed tomography. The PBMCs used were ones drawn from 9.5 to 10 ml of fresh peripheral blood. RNA transcripts were the source from which TCR beta CDR3 regions were amplified. RT-PCR was first run with HTBI primers, then multiplex PCR in a second round. MiXCR, applied by TCRdb to the multiplex PCR reads, yields one record per CDR3 protein. Of some 160,000 distinct CDR3 sequences listed, about two fifths are singletons. Overall study results and limits: Most thyroid clonotypes expanded beyond 0.001 frequency were also found in blood.

Germline lookup yields CDR1 MNHEY and CDR2 SVGAGI. The CDR3 sequence is 15 residues long. V gave up 2 bases and J gave up 1 base, with 12 bases separating them. With respect to this clonotype: Its antigen is as yet unknown.

The specimen was peripheral blood. This TCR came from a man in his thirties or forties with Graves' ophthalmopathy. The J gene is TRBJ2-7, the V gene TRBV6-5; D remains ambiguous. The CDR3 nucleotides read TGTGCCAGCAGTTACAGAGGCCAGGAGTCCTACGAGCAGTACTTC. This encodes CASSYRGQESYEQYF.